Presented here are 12 T cell receptor beta chains from one specimen sequenced in a study of blood T cell repertoires in COVID-19. Sequencing was performed with immunoSEQ multiplex PCR; in TCRdb, only in-frame clones are kept and a portion is missing. The sample consists of some 320,000 clones, around 86% of them appearing once. The sample comprised PBMCs or T cells enriched from blood (not recorded which). Receptors were obtained from a man in his sixties who had recovered from COVID-19.

This clone was found once. CDR3 coding DNA: TGTGCCTGGGCCCTCAGGGGGGATCAGCCCCAGCATTTT. It is translated as CAWALRGDQPQHF. The rearrangement uses TRBV30 and TRBJ1-5; 7 nucleotides match TRBD1. The V gene end was trimmed by 5 bases and the J gene end by 5 bases; junction bases not matched to a gene: 6. The length of the CDR3 is 13 residues. Germline loops: CDR1 GTSNPN, CDR2 SVGIG (reference sequence).

The chain has TRBV19 and TRBJ1-2; maybe TRBD1 (5 bases). This CDR3 spans 13 amino acids. Germline V gene sequence: CDR1 LNHDA, CDR2 SQIVND (reference sequence). Trimming cost V 3 bases and J 4 bases, with 9 bases left between them. The CDR3 DNA sequence: TGTGCCAGTAGTATCTCAAGGGGCTATGGCTACACCTTC. Translation: CASSISRGYGYTF.

The chain uses TRBV29-1 and TRBJ2-1; D is unresolved. The germline gives CDR1 SQVTM, CDR2 ANQGSEA. V lost 7 bases and J lost 3, with 16 bases in between. This CDR3 is 14 amino acids long. Here the CDR3 reads CSAFYRVVYNEQFF. CDR3 nucleotides: TGCAGCGCATTCTATCGGGTGGTCTACAATGAGCAGTTCTTC.

The genes are TRBV24-1 and TRBJ2-2, with D maybe TRBD1 (5 bases). V shed 4 bases and J shed 2 bases, with 7 bases lying between them. Germline V gives CDR1 KGHDR, CDR2 SFDVKD. This CDR3 is 14 amino acids long. CDR3 sequence (DNA): TGTGCCACCAGTGAGGGGCTAAACACCGGGGAGCTGTTTTTT. Encoded protein: CATSEGLNTGELFF.

The J gene is TRBJ1-1, the V gene TRBV7-2; D unresolved. Looked up from germline, CDR1 is SGHTA and CDR2 is FQGNSA. Trimming shortened V by 4 bases and J by 2 bases, and 11 bases separated the two germline ends. The CDR3 length is 14 residues. CDR3 residues: CASSSYRGNTEAFF. CDR3 DNA: TGTGCCAGCAGCTCGTACCGGGGAAACACTGAAGCTTTCTTT.

This clone was found a few times. The V call is TRBV12-5, the J call TRBJ1-5, with 9 bases identical to TRBD1. The V segment lost 0 bases and the J segment 2 bases; nucleotides outside the gene matches: 11. There are 19 residues in the CDR3. The germline gives CDR1 LGHNT, CDR2 FRNRAP. The chain's CDR3 is CASGLVQGAGSCGNQPQHF. The CDR3 DNA is TGTGCTAGTGGTTTGGTACAGGGGGCGGGATCTTGTGGCAATCAGCCCCAGCATTTT.

The J gene is TRBJ1-6, the V gene TRBV7-2, with unresolved D. Trimming took 3 bases from V and 6 from J, leaving 3 bases between them. Germline CDR1 and CDR2: SGHTA and FQGNSA. The CDR3 has 12 amino acids. In nucleotides, the CDR3 is TGTGCCAGCAGCTTCTCTAATTCACCCCTCCACTTT. Its protein product is CASSFSNSPLHF.

This sequence joins TRBV5-6 and TRBJ1-4; D not certain. V was cut by 0 bases and J by 1 base, with 10 bases left in between. Germline CDR1 and CDR2: SGHDT and YYEEEE. This CDR3 is built from 16 residues. The CDR3 reads CASSLAMAETNEKLFF. The CDR3, as DNA: TGTGCCAGCAGCTTGGCCATGGCAGAAACTAATGAAAAACTGTTTTTT. Full variable domain (outside the CDR3, taken from reference TRBV5-6 and TRBJ1-4): DAGVTQSPTHLIKTRGQQVTLRCSPKSGHDTVSWYQQALGQGPQFIFQYYEEEERQRGNFPDRFSGHQFPNYSSELNVNALLLGDSALYLCASSLAMAETNEKLFFGSGTQLSVL.

This clone was seen just once. V gene TRBV21-1 combines with J gene TRBJ2-2; the table's TRBD1 call for D was not verified on the DNA. TRBV21-1 is reported as a pseudogene. The CDR3 contains 13 residues. The CDR3 loop is CASSLWAGGELFF. For the CDR3, the DNA is TGTGCCAGCAGTTTGTGGGCCGGCGGGGAGCTGTTTTTT.

The chain uses TRBV29-1 and TRBJ2-2, with a weak D call TRBD1 (5 bases). Trimming took off 4 bases at V and 0 bases at J, with 15 bases between the two ends. Germline values: CDR1 SQVTM, CDR2 ANQGSEA. The length of the CDR3 is 16 residues. The CDR3 DNA follows: TGCAGCGTTGCAAAAAGGACAAACGCGAACACCGGGGAGCTGTTTTTT. Protein: CSVAKRTNANTGELFF.

This clone has a single count. The chain links TRBV15 to TRBJ2-7, with TRBD1 matching over 9 bases. The CDR3 has 15 amino acids. V dropped 5 bases and J dropped 4; count of bases not matched to a gene: 9. Germline-derived CDR1 and CDR2 are LNHNV and YYDKDF (reference sequence). The CDR3 nucleotides read TGTGCCACCAGCGCCCAACGGGACAGGGCGTACGAGCAGTACTTC. It specifies CATSAQRDRAYEQYF.

The chain carries TRBV5-5 and TRBJ1-1; possible D gene TRBD1, 5 bases. The CDR3 extends over 15 amino acids. CDR1 SGHKS and CDR2 YYEKEE come from the germline V gene (reference sequence). The V gene lost 4 bases and the J gene lost 0 bases, with 13 bases spanning the gap. CDR3 DNA sequence: TGTGCCAGCAGCGCCCGACCAGGGTTGAACACTGAAGCTTTCTTT. Translated: CASSARPGLNTEAFF. Based on the CDR3 plus reference TRBV5-5 and TRBJ1-1, the full variable domain is DAGVTQSPTHLIKTRGQQVTLRCSPISGHKSVSWYQQVLGQGPQFIFQYYEKEERGRGNFPDRFSARQFPNYSSELNVNALLLGDSALYLCASSARPGLNTEAFFGQGTRLTVV.